This is a list of T cell receptor beta chains from one sample in a study of cytomegalovirus exposure and HLA in healthy donors. Assay: immunoSEQ multiplex PCR; the TCRdb copy retains only in-frame clones and omits some. The table has some 110,000 clones, 74% seen once. Specimen: PBMCs. The receptor set was obtained from a woman aged 50 to 60 in good health and CMV-seropositive. Each CDR3 is given with its conserved first and last residue. D genes are given only for firm matches. Clone size is not always given. Where it is, it says once, few, many or a class for expanded clones.

TRBJ2-1 | TRBD2 | TRBV28 | - | TGTGCCAGCAGCGAACTAGCGGGAGGATACAATGAGCAGTTCTTC | CASSELAGGYNEQFF
TRBJ1-1 | - | TRBV11-2 | - | TGTGCCAGCAGCCAAACCCCAGGGAACACTGAAGCTTTCTTT | CASSQTPGNTEAFF
TRBJ1-4 | - | TRBV5-6 | - | TGTGCCAGCAGCTTCGGGATAGGGACAACTAATGAAAAACTGTTTTTT | CASSFGIGTTNEKLFF
TRBJ2-1 | TRBD2 | TRBV28 | - | TGTGCCAGCAGTGCACTAGCGGGAGTCTACAATGAGCAGTTCTTC | CASSALAGVYNEQFF
TRBJ2-3 | TRBD2 | TRBV11-2 | - | TGTGCCAGCAGCTTAAGGGCCAGCGGGGGGCCTCGCACAGATACGCAGTATTTT | CASSLRASGGPRTDTQYF
TRBJ2-1 | TRBD2 | TRBV7-2 | - | TGTGCCAGCTCCCGACTAGCGGGAGGGCATAATGAGCAGTTCTTC | CASSRLAGGHNEQFF
TRBJ2-7 | - | TRBV5-1 | - | TGCGCCAGCAGCTTACAACAGAACTCCTACGAGCAGTACTTC | CASSLQQNSYEQYF
TRBJ1-2 | - | TRBV19 | - | TGTGCCAGTAGTATAAGTCAGGGGTTCGGCTATGGCTACACCTTC | CASSISQGFGYGYTF
TRBJ1-6 | - | TRBV5-4 | - | TGTGCCAGCAGCTTGGAACAGGGTATGAGTTCACCCCTCCACTTT | CASSLEQGMSSPLHF
TRBJ2-1 | TRBD2 | TRBV29-1 | - | TGCAGCGTTCCCATTAGCGGGGGATACTACAATGAGCAGTTCTTC | CSVPISGGYYNEQFF
TRBJ1-4 | TRBD1 | TRBV9 | - | TGTGCCAGCAGCGCCGGACAGGCCATTAATGAAAAACTGTTTTTT | CASSAGQAINEKLFF
TRBJ1-2 | TRBD1 | TRBV5-5 | - | TGTGCCAGCAGTTCGGGACAGGTTGGTGGCTACACCTTC | CASSSGQVGGYTF
TRBJ1-2 | - | TRBV5-4 | - | TGTGCCAGCAGCAGGGGCTCAAGCTATGGCTACACCTTC | CASSRGSSYGYTF
TRBJ2-5 | - | TRBV6-5 | - | TGTGCCAGCAGTTACTCGAGGGAGGTGGGGACCCAGTACTTC | CASSYSREVGTQYF
TRBJ1-2 | TRBD1 | TRBV18 | - | TGTGCCAGCTCACCAGCCGGGACAGGGGGCTATGGCTACACCTTC | CASSPAGTGGYGYTF
TRBJ2-3 | - | TRBV27 | - | TGTGCCAGCAGGGGGTCGGGGGTGGTGGATACGCAGTATTTT | CASRGSGVVDTQYF
TRBJ1-2 | - | TRBV7-2 | - | TGTGCCAGCAGCGCTGCCACAGGGAACTATGGCTACACCTTC | CASSAATGNYGYTF
TRBJ1-1 | - | TRBV7-9 | - | TGTGCCAGCAGCTTAGGACGCGGTGGGGGGACTGAAGCTTTCTTT | CASSLGRGGGTEAFF
TRBJ1-4 | - | TRBV4-2 | - | TGTGCCAGCAGCCAAGATCTTTCAACGGGGGTCGAAAAACTGTTTTTT | CASSQDLSTGVEKLFF
TRBJ1-1 | - | TRBV29-1 | - | TGCAGCGTTGAAGATACAAGGAACACTGAAGCTTTCTTT | CSVEDTRNTEAFF
TRBJ1-1 | - | TRBV9 | - | TGTGCCAGCAGCGTAGCTACCATGAACACTGAAGCTTTCTTT | CASSVATMNTEAFF
TRBJ1-1 | TRBD1 | TRBV11-2 | few | TGTGCCAGCAGCCCGATACAGGGGCGGGCGAATACTTTT | CASSPIQGRANTF
TRBJ2-7 | TRBD1 | TRBV9 | - | TGTGCCAGCAGCGCCGGGACAGGGTTGGAATACGAGCAGTACTTC | CASSAGTGLEYEQYF
TRBJ1-2 | - | TRBV30 | - | TGTGCCTGGAGTGTTTATCCCGTGGGCTACACCTTC | CAWSVYPVGYTF
TRBJ2-1 | TRBD1 | TRBV6-5 | once | TGTGCCAGCACCAACACAGGGGGCTCGGTCAATGAGCAGTTCTTC | CASTNTGGSVNEQFF
TRBJ2-3 | - | TRBV4-2 | - | TGTGCCAGCAGCCAAGATCGGGCAGGGCAGGCAGATACGCAGTATTTT | CASSQDRAGQADTQYF
TRBJ2-1 | TRBD1 | TRBV28 | - | TGTGCCAGCAGTTCGGACAGGGGGCGATCGAGTGAGCAGTTCTTC | CASSSDRGRSSEQFF
TRBJ2-1 | - | TRBV11-1 | - | TGTGCCAGCAGTCTTACAGGATTTATGGATGAGCAGTTCTTC | CASSLTGFMDEQFF
TRBJ1-1 | TRBD1 | TRBV7-8 | - | TGTGCCAGCAGCGTAATGGGACAGGGCAGCACTGAAGCTTTCTTT | CASSVMGQGSTEAFF
TRBJ2-7 | TRBD1 | TRBV19 | - | TGTGCCAGTAGCCTGGGACAGTCCTACGAGCAGTACTTC | CASSLGQSYEQYF
TRBJ1-1 | - | TRBV10-3 | - | TGTGCCATCAGTGGGTCGAATCGGGGGGCGGTTGAAGCTTTCTTT | CAISGSNRGAVEAFF
TRBJ1-1 | - | TRBV29-1 | once | TGCAGCGTCACAGGGAACACTGAAGCTTTCTTT | CSVTGNTEAFF
TRBJ2-7 | TRBD1 | TRBV6-1 | few | TGTGCCAGCAGTAGCCGGGACAGGGTTACCTACGAGCAGTACTTC | CASSSRDRVTYEQYF
TRBJ1-3 | - | TRBV6-1 | few | TGTGCCAGCAGTGAACTCCCGTTCTCTGGAAACACCATATATTTT | CASSELPFSGNTIYF
TRBJ1-2 | TRBD1 | TRBV30 | - | TGTGCCTGGAGTCAAACAGGGGGCGTAGAGGGCTACACCTTC | CAWSQTGGVEGYTF
TRBJ1-5 | - | TRBV10-1 | - | TGCGCCAGCAGAAGGACAGACCATAGCAATCAGCCCCAGCATTTT | CASRRTDHSNQPQHF
TRBJ2-3 | TRBD2 | TRBV7-2 | - | TGTGCCAGCAGCCGTAGCGGGAGCGAAACAGATACGCAGTATTTT | CASSRSGSETDTQYF
TRBJ2-1 | TRBD1 | TRBV6-1 | - | TGTGCCAGCAGTGAACTATGGGACAGGGTGTATGAGCAGTTCTTC | CASSELWDRVYEQFF
TRBJ2-1 | TRBD2 | TRBV6-5 | - | TGTGCCAGCAGTTACTCGCCTCAGGGAGGGTACAATGAGCAGTTCTTC | CASSYSPQGGYNEQFF
TRBJ2-7 | - | TRBV7-2 | - | TGTGCCAGCAGCTTACTGGGGGCCGCTGGATACGAGCAGTACTTC | CASSLLGAAGYEQYF
TRBJ2-5 | TRBD1 | TRBV7-2 | few | TGTGCCAGCAGCCCGCCGGGACAGGGGTGGAAGACCCAGTACTTC | CASSPPGQGWKTQYF